The 8 T cell receptor beta chains below were found in one sample sequenced in a study of monozygotic twins with cystic fibrosis. Clones were sequenced by immunoSEQ multiplex PCR, and TCRdb holds only the in-frame ones, with some missing. The sample shows around 10,000 clones, 91% of them seen only once. Specimen: blood. Receptors originate from a boy aged 2-9 years with cystic fibrosis.

The V gene is TRBV7-6, the J gene TRBJ1-3; no reliable D call. The CDR3 covers 13 residues. V was cut by 6 bases and J by 2 bases, with 8 bases left in between. CDR1 and CDR2 (germline): SGHVS, FNYEAQ. CDR3 DNA sequence: TGTGCCAGCAGTTCCCACACTGGAAACACCATATATTTT. This sequence encodes CASSSHTGNTIYF.

This chain joins TRBV9 and TRBJ2-1, with D tentatively TRBD2 (5 bases). The CDR3 spans 14 residues. Trimming removed 4 bases from V and 5 bases from J, with 13 bases in between. Germline CDR1 reads SGDLS; CDR2 reads YYNGEE. CDR3 bases: TGTGCCAGCAGCCCCTGGACTGAGAACAATGAGCAGTTCTTC. Protein product: CASSPWTENNEQFF.

The J gene is TRBJ1-6, the V gene TRBV5-4, with TRBD1 matching 8 bases. Germline V CDR1 and CDR2: SGHNT, YYREEE (reference sequence). CDR3 length equals 15 residues. Trimming removed 4 bases from V and 7 bases from J; junction bases left unmatched: 7. CDR3 loop: CASSVTGVFNSPLHF. As DNA, the CDR3 is TGTGCCAGCAGCGTGACAGGGGTCTTCAATTCACCCCTCCACTTT.

This chain connects TRBV11-1 to TRBJ1-1; possibly TRBD1 for D (5 bases). V was clipped by 1 base and J by 1 base, with 13 bases between them. Germline V CDR1 and CDR2: SGHAT, FQDESV (reference sequence). This CDR3 is built from 16 residues. CDR3 in DNA: TGTGCCAGCAGCTTAGAACAGGTGTGGGGGAACACTGAAGCTTTCTTT. The encoded protein is CASSLEQVWGNTEAFF.

The chain carries TRBV28 and TRBJ2-2; weak D call: TRBD2 (5 bases). V shed 2 bases and J shed 11 bases, with 12 bases lying between them. From germline, CDR1 is MDHEN and CDR2 SYDVKM. This CDR3 is built from 13 residues. The CDR3 spells CASSLDTGRELFF. The DNA of the CDR3 is TGTGCCAGCAGTTTAGATACTGGGAGAGAGCTGTTTTTT. The complete variable domain, with remaining parts taken from reference TRBV28 and TRBJ2-2, reads DVKVTQSSRYLVKRTGEKVFLECVQDMDHENMFWYRQDPGLGLRLIYFSYDVKMKEKGDIPEGYSVSREKKERFSLILESASTNQTSMYLCASSLDTGRELFFGEGSRLTVL.

In its sample, this clone was seen once. The chain uses TRBV18 and TRBJ1-2; weak D call: TRBD1 (6 bases). CDR3 length: 15 amino acids. In germline, CDR1 is KGHSH, CDR2 LQKENI. Trimming took off 3 bases at V and 3 bases at J, with 14 bases between the two ends. The CDR3 protein is CASSPYRTEDYGYTF. CDR3 bases: TGTGCCAGCTCACCCTATCGGACAGAAGACTATGGCTACACCTTC. The whole variable domain, filled in from reference TRBV18 and TRBJ1-2, reads NAGVMQNPRHLVRRRGQEARLRCSPMKGHSHVYWYRQLPEEGLKFMVYLQKENIIDESGMPKERFSAEFPKEGPSILRIQQVVRGDSAAYFCASSPYRTEDYGYTFGSGTRLTVV.

J is TRBJ1-2 and V is TRBV5-5; no reliable D call. The CDR3 extends over 14 amino acids. V was cut by 0 bases and J by 3 bases, with 9 bases left in between. The V gene's germline CDR1 is SGHKS and CDR2 YYEKEE (reference sequence). The CDR3 DNA is TGTGCCAGCAGCTTGGAGGTACCGCACTATGGCTACACCTTC. Its protein product is CASSLEVPHYGYTF.

The chain couples TRBV2 to TRBJ2-2, with unresolved D. V was clipped by 2 bases and J by 5 bases, with 6 bases between them. Germline V gene sequence: CDR1 SNHLY, CDR2 FYNNEI. The length of the CDR3 is 13 residues. CDR3 in DNA: TGTGCCAGCAGTGAACGGCAGACCGGGGAGCTGTTTTTT. This sequence encodes CASSERQTGELFF.